This T cell receptor (beta chain) appears in the sequencing data of a study of Graves' ophthalmopathy and Graves' hyperthyroidism. On the study more broadly: Peripheral blood was gathered at the point of initial diagnosis, before any treatment started.

CDR3 length: 13 residues. Germline values: CDR1 MNHEY, CDR2 SVGAGI. This clonotype was observed at least ten times. At one boundary the junction diverges from the germline segment, which might be a read error. RNA transcripts yielded amplified TCR beta CDR3 regions. Following a first-round RT-PCR that used HTBI primers, a second-round multiplex PCR was carried out. Each CDR3 protein gets one entry after TCRdb re-called the multiplex PCR reads with MiXCR. This table holds hundreds of thousands of distinct CDR3 sequences, approximately 15% found once. J is TRBJ1-1 and V is TRBV6-5, with D possibly TRBD1 on 5 matching bases. This receptor was taken from a woman in her late teens or twenties with stable Graves' hyperthyroidism. Input material: peripheral blood. CDR3 nucleotide sequence: TGTGCCAGCAGTTCAGGGTTCAACACTGAAGCTTCCTTT. Translation: CASSSGFNTEASF.